This TCR beta chain was obtained from a study of OX40 agonist ivuxolimab in advanced cancers. Study information: Hepatocellular carcinoma, melanoma, renal cell or head and neck cancer was diagnosed in the dose-escalation patients. The study's findings and limits: Researchers report that CD8+ T cells had, on average, more expanded clones than CD4+.

Prior autoimmune disease or systemic immunosuppression barred patients. Points on this clone: Its antigen is currently unknown.

Generated by immunoSEQ multiplex PCR, the TCRdb table keeps only in-frame clones and is missing some. The sample contains over 95,000 clones, 90% to 95% of which appear only once. Germline V gives CDR1 SGHRS, CDR2 YFSETQ. CDR3 size: 14 residues. V lost 3 bases and J lost 2, with 11 bases in between. The chain combines TRBV5-1 with TRBJ2-5; D remains ambiguous. Sequenced material: CD4+ or CD8+ T cells sorted from blood, taken in a trial of the OX40 agonist ivuxolimab. This clonotype was obtained from an adult with an advanced solid tumor such as melanoma, head and neck, liver or kidney cancer. CDR3 coding DNA: TGCGCCAGCAGCTCCCAACTCAAACAAGAGACCCAGTACTTC. It specifies CASSSQLKQETQYF.